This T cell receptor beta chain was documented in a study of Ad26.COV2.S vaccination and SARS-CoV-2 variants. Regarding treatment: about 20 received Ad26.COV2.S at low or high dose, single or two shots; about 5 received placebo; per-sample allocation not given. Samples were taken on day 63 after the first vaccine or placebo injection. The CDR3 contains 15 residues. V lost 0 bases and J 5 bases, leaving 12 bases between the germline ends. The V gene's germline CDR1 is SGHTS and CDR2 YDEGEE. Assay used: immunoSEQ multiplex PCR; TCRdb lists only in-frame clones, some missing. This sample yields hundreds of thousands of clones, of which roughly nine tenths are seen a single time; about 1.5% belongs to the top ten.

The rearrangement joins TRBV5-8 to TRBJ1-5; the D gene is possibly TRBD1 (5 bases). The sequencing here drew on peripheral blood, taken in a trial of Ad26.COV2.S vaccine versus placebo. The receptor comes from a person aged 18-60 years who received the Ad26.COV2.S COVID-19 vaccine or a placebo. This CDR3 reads CASSLGTTGHQPQHF. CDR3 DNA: TGTGCCAGCAGCTTGGGGACCACGGGGCATCAGCCCCAGCATTTT.